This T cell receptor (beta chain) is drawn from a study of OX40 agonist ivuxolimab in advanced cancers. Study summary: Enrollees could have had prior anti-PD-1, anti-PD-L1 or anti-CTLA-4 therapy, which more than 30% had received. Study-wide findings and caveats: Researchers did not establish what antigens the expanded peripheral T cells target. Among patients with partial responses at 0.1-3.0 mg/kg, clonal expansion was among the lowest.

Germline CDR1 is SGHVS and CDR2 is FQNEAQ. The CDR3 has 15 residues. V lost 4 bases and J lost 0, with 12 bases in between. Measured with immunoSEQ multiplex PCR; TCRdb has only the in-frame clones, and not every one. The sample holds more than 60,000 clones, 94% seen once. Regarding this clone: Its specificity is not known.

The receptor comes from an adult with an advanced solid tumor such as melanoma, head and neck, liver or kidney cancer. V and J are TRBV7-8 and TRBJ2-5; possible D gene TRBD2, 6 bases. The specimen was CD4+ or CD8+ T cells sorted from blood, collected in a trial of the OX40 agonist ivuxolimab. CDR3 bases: TGTGCCAGCAGCTCTTCGGACTACAACCAAGAGACCCAGTACTTC. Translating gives CASSSSDYNQETQYF.